Listed below are T cell receptor beta chains from one sample, sequenced in a study of technical replicates of blood from a handful of donors. Assay: immunoSEQ multiplex PCR; the TCRdb copy retains only in-frame clones and omits some. This table has just under 60,000 clones, about nine tenths appearing once. The source material was PBMCs. All receptors come from a human donor in good health. Some clones in this sample may be carry-over from other donors' samples. The CDR3 runs from the conserved cysteine through the conserved F or W. Each record gives: J gene, clone size, D gene, V gene, CDR3 protein, CDR3 DNA. D genes are given only for firm matches. The size of a clone is reported for some rows only, either as once, few or many, or as a class for expanded clones.

TRBJ1-2	.	TRBD1	TRBV4-3	CASSWDRGNGYTF	TGCGCCAGCAGCTGGGACAGGGGCAATGGCTACACCTTC
TRBJ2-7	.	TRBD2	TRBV5-4	CASSLNAGGYDEQYF	TGTGCCAGCAGCTTGAACGCGGGGGGGTATGACGAGCAGTACTTC
TRBJ1-2	.	.	TRBV14	CASSPGGRYHPLNIYGYTF	TGTGCCAGCAGCCCCGGGGGGAGGTATCACCCTTTAAACATCTATGGCTACACCTTC
TRBJ1-2	.	.	TRBV2	CASRGPGEGGYTF	TGTGCCAGCAGAGGCCCAGGGGAAGGGGGCTACACCTTC
TRBJ2-7	.	.	TRBV27	CASSFGPRYEQYF	TGTGCCAGCAGTTTTGGGCCCCGGTACGAGCAGTACTTC
TRBJ1-2	.	.	TRBV6-5	CASSPLYGYTF	TGTGCCAGCAGTCCCTTATATGGCTACACCTTC
TRBJ2-3	.	TRBD2	TRBV29-1	CSVAGGASDTQYF	TGCAGCGTTGCCGGGGGGGCATCAGATACGCAGTATTTT
TRBJ2-2	few	TRBD1	TRBV25-1	CASTRDSSNTGELFF	TGTGCCAGCACCCGGGACAGCTCGAACACCGGGGAGCTGTTTTTT
TRBJ2-7	.	.	TRBV27	CASSQPGLATYEQYF	TGTGCCAGCAGTCAGCCGGGACTCGCAACCTACGAGCAGTACTTC
TRBJ2-5	.	.	TRBV5-1	CASSLLETQYF	TGCGCCAGCAGCTTACTCGAGACCCAGTACTTC
TRBJ2-5	.	.	TRBV5-1	CASSTLQGRETQYF	TGCGCCAGCAGCACACTACAGGGCCGAGAGACCCAGTACTTC
TRBJ1-1	.	TRBD1	TRBV5-1	CASSPGGPEAFF	TGCGCCAGCAGCCCAGGGGGTCCTGAAGCTTTCTTT
TRBJ2-3	.	.	TRBV7-8	CASSLAVRGSTQYF	TGTGCCAGCAGCTTAGCCGTCCGTGGGAGTACGCAGTATTTT
TRBJ2-7	.	.	TRBV5-1	CASSPTTTDGSEQYF	TGCGCCAGCAGCCCAACCACTACTGACGGAAGTGAGCAGTACTTC
TRBJ1-1	.	.	TRBV5-4	CASSLTGYDEAFF	TGTGCCAGCAGCTTAACCGGGTATGATGAAGCTTTCTTT
TRBJ2-3	medium-sized	TRBD2	TRBV4-1	CASSPLAGEDTQYF	TGCGCCAGCAGCCCGCTAGCGGGGGAGGATACGCAGTATTTT
TRBJ2-7	.	.	TRBV30	CAWSAFGGTSYEQYF	TGTGCCTGGAGTGCCTTCGGGGGAACTTCCTACGAGCAGTACTTC
TRBJ1-2	.	.	TRBV6-5	CASSSIRDFGYGYTF	TGTGCCAGCAGTTCCATCAGGGACTTCGGCTATGGCTACACCTTC
TRBJ2-1	.	TRBD2	TRBV25-1	CASSETSGRSHPDNEQFF	TGTGCCAGCAGTGAGACTAGCGGGAGATCTCATCCAGACAATGAGCAGTTCTTC
TRBJ1-6	few	TRBD1	TRBV29-1	CSAGQGNNSPLHF	TGCAGCGCGGGACAGGGCAATAATTCACCCCTCCACTTT
TRBJ2-3	.	.	TRBV5-1	CASSSLYEVAQNTQYF	TGCGCCAGCAGCTCCCTTTATGAGGTGGCTCAGAATACGCAGTATTTT
TRBJ2-3	.	TRBD2	TRBV11-2	CASSQLGGWADTQYF	TGTGCCAGCAGCCAATTGGGGGGGTGGGCAGATACGCAGTATTTT
TRBJ2-3	.	TRBD2	TRBV27	CASSPRLAGFTDTQYF	TGTGCCAGCAGTCCCCGACTAGCGGGGTTCACAGATACGCAGTATTTT
TRBJ1-2	.	TRBD1	TRBV27	CASSEDRGAILAGYTF	TGTGCCAGCAGTGAGGACAGGGGGGCCATCCTGGCCGGCTACACCTTC
TRBJ2-6	.	TRBD1	TRBV29-1	CSADTGTGGPGANVLTF	TGCAGCGCTGACACCGGGACAGGGGGCCCTGGGGCCAACGTCCTGACTTTC
TRBJ2-5	.	.	TRBV14	CASSQPRLLIQETQYF	TGTGCCAGCAGCCAGCCACGGTTACTTATTCAAGAGACCCAGTACTTC
TRBJ2-2	.	.	TRBV5-1	CASSLVVPVELFF	TGCGCCAGCAGCTTGGTGGTCCCGGTTGAGCTGTTTTTT
TRBJ1-2	.	.	TRBV4-1	CASSQGRGADGYTF	TGCGCCAGCAGCCAGGGGAGGGGGGCGGATGGCTACACCTTC
TRBJ2-2	.	TRBD2	TRBV7-3	CASRLAGNTGELFF	TGTGCCAGCCGACTAGCGGGAAACACCGGGGAGCTGTTTTTT
TRBJ2-7	.	TRBD1	TRBV7-2	CASSPYRTGGSNEQYF	TGTGCCAGCAGCCCTTACCGGACAGGGGGCTCGAACGAGCAGTACTTC
TRBJ2-5	.	TRBD2	TRBV7-3	CASSWGLAGVETQYF	TGTGCCAGCAGCTGGGGACTAGCGGGGGTTGAGACCCAGTACTTC
TRBJ2-1	.	TRBD2	TRBV7-8	CASSPSREAGAVREQFF	TGTGCCAGCAGTCCGAGTCGGGAAGCGGGAGCAGTCCGTGAGCAGTTCTTC
TRBJ1-2	.	.	TRBV2	CASSDKPNYGYTF	TGTGCCAGCAGTGATAAGCCTAACTATGGCTACACCTTC
TRBJ1-2	.	.	TRBV7-9	CASSLGLREEAYGYTF	TGTGCCAGCAGCTTAGGGCTTCGGGAAGAAGCATATGGCTACACCTTC
TRBJ1-1	.	.	TRBV6-1	CASRLTENTEAFF	TGTGCCAGCAGATTGACAGAAAACACTGAAGCTTTCTTT
TRBJ1-3	.	TRBD1	TRBV5-1	CASSRGRTGPSSGNTIYF	TGCGCCAGCAGCCGAGGTCGGACAGGCCCCAGCTCTGGAAACACCATATATTTT
TRBJ2-1	.	TRBD2	TRBV7-3	CASSTAGGAYEQFF	TGTGCCAGCAGCACCGCCGGGGGGGCTTATGAGCAGTTCTTC
TRBJ2-1	.	.	TRBV9	CASSRGGSNDEQFF	TGTGCCAGCAGCAGGGGTGGATCTAACGATGAGCAGTTCTTC
TRBJ2-7	.	TRBD1	TRBV5-6	CASSYDRGSPYEQYF	TGTGCCAGCAGCTACGACAGGGGATCGCCCTACGAGCAGTACTTC
TRBJ1-1	medium-sized	TRBD1	TRBV5-1	CASSPAGGYTEAFF	TGCGCCAGCAGCCCGGCAGGGGGCTACACTGAAGCTTTCTTT
TRBJ2-3	.	.	TRBV29-1	CSVGTAPSTDTQYF	TGCAGCGTTGGGACTGCACCTAGCACAGATACGCAGTATTTT
TRBJ1-2	.	.	TRBV6-6	CASSYGRGPYGYTF	TGTGCCAGCAGCTACGGCAGGGGACCCTATGGCTACACCTTC
TRBJ2-1	.	.	TRBV5-1	CASSLSGDSYNEQFF	TGCGCCAGCAGCTTGTCCGGAGACTCCTACAATGAGCAGTTCTTC
TRBJ1-1	.	TRBD1	TRBV19	CASNSGGDTEAFF	TGTGCCAGTAATTCAGGGGGAGACACTGAAGCTTTCTTT
TRBJ2-2	medium-sized	.	TRBV7-9	CASSFSGFTGELFF	TGTGCCAGCAGCTTTTCGGGGTTTACCGGGGAGCTGTTTTTT